This entry concerns a single T cell receptor (beta chain). This table comes from immunoSEQ multiplex PCR, and its TCRdb copy is limited to in-frame clones, with some not included. Seen here are nearly 90,000 clones, about 90% observed once, and the top ten hold 6.5% to 8.5%. This sample is part of a study of blood T cell repertoires in COVID-19. Across the study: The study drew acute and convalescent COVID-19 samples from the United States, Italy and Spain.

The CDR3 length is 14 residues. Germline lookup yields CDR1 MNHEY and CDR2 SMNVEV (reference sequence). Trimming removed 8 bases from V and 0 bases from J, with 14 bases in between. The gene calls are TRBV27 and TRBJ2-7; maybe TRBD2 (6 bases). The sample comprised peripheral blood. The clonotype originates from a man aged 18 to 35 with COVID-19, enrolled during active disease. CDR3 sequence (DNA): TGTGCCAGCGGCTTTAGCGGAAGCTCCTACGAGCAGTACTTC. Protein: CASGFSGSSYEQYF.